This TCR beta chain was identified in a study of T cell responses to AZD1222 COVID-19 vaccine. Findings and limits, study-wide: Rises in breadth and depth of Spike-specific TCRs came after two AZD1222 doses. The sample set comprised mostly white British donors with more females, and clonal diversity was possibly underestimated. Only six or seven AZD1222 recipients were seropositive at baseline. The study found vaccine-associated CD4 TCRs spanning spike, dominant at 160-218 and 743-854.

The protocol was immunoSEQ multiplex PCR, while the TCRdb copy is restricted to in-frame clones and leaves out a portion. The data contain fewer than 250,000 clones, about 93% of them seen just once; the ten biggest clones take up around 1%. Comment on this clone: Antigen unknown.

The CDR3 is made up of 14 amino acids. V was clipped by 5 bases and J by 7 bases; unmatched bases: 8. Germline V gene sequence: CDR1 SEHNR, CDR2 FQNEAQ (reference sequence). The specimen was peripheral blood, collected on day 0 of MenACWY control vaccination. J is TRBJ1-2 and V is TRBV7-9, with 9 bases that match TRBD1. This clonotype was sampled from an adult in good health. CDR3 sequence: CASSRGQGTFGYTF. CDR3 nucleotides: TGTGCCAGCAGCCGCGGACAGGGGACGTTTGGCTACACCTTC.